The 5 T cell receptor beta chains below were found in one sample sequenced in a study of cytomegalovirus exposure and HLA in healthy donors. Using immunoSEQ multiplex PCR, the repertoire was profiled, and TCRdb retains in-frame clones only, with some absent. Among about 350,000 clones listed, 87% were seen once. Sequencing used PBMCs. The receptors originated from a woman aged 30 to 39 in good health and CMV-seropositive.

J is TRBJ2-7 and V is TRBV5-1; TRBD1 aligns across 10 bases. The CDR3 covers 15 residues. J lost 1 base, V lost 0 bases, and 1 base had no gene match. Germline V CDR1 and CDR2: SGHRS, YFSETQ. DNA for the CDR3: TGCGCCAGCAGCTTGGGACAGGGGGCATCCTACGAGCAGTACTTC. Translating it yields CASSLGQGASYEQYF.

The CDR3 DNA reads TGTGCCAGCAGTCCCACTAGCGGGGGGGCCTCTGAGCAGTTCTTC. This codes for CASSPTSGGASEQFF. The gene calls are TRBV6-5 and TRBJ2-1, with 13 bases matching TRBD2. Germline V CDR1 and CDR2: MNHEY, SVGAGI. The V gene end was trimmed by 5 bases and the J gene end by 9 bases; junction bases not matched to a gene: 7. This CDR3 has 15 residues.

Here the CDR3 reads CASSLFEGRGETQYF. Here the CDR3 DNA reads TGTGCCAGCAGCTTATTTGAGGGGCGGGGAGAGACCCAGTACTTC. The J gene is TRBJ2-5, the V gene TRBV7-2; possibly TRBD2 for D (6 bases). Germline lookup yields CDR1 SGHTA and CDR2 FQGNSA. The CDR3 runs to 15 residues. V was shortened by 2 bases and J by 4 bases, with 14 bases between the two germline ends.

The rearrangement joins TRBV18 to TRBJ2-7; D is possibly TRBD1 (6 bases). Germline V gene lookup returns CDR1 KGHSH and CDR2 LQKENI. Trimming cost V 3 bases and J 2 bases, with 20 bases left between them. This CDR3 has 17 amino acids. The CDR3 here is CASSPLGKGQRTYEQYF. The CDR3, as DNA: TGTGCCAGCTCACCCCTGGGGAAAGGACAGAGGACCTACGAGCAGTACTTC.

This chain uses TRBV11-2 with TRBJ2-1; a weak D match, TRBD1 (7 bases). V lost 3 bases to trimming and J lost 6 bases, with 12 bases between them. The V gene's germline CDR1 is SGHAT and CDR2 FQNNGV. This CDR3 has 14 residues. CDR3 DNA sequence: TGTGCCAGCAGCTTCCGACAGGGAGGCAATGAGCAGTTCTTC. The encoded protein is CASSFRQGGNEQFF. The complete variable domain, with remaining parts taken from reference TRBV11-2 and TRBJ2-1, reads EAGVAQSPRYKIIEKRQSVAFWCNPISGHATLYWYQQILGQGPKLLIQFQNNGVVDDSQLPKDRFSAERLKGVDSTLKIQPAKLEDSAVYLCASSFRQGGNEQFFGPGTRLTVL.